This is a list of T cell receptor beta chains from one sample in a study of neoadjuvant anti-PD-1 for oral cavity cancer. Only in-frame clones appear in the TCRdb table, and some are missing; sequencing was by immunoSEQ multiplex PCR. The sample yields 73,000 or so clones, approximately 84% seen once. The sample was PBMCs, taken after nivolumab (anti-PD-1) treatment. All receptors derive from a person between 35 and 79 years old with oral cavity squamous cell carcinoma. The CDR3 runs from the conserved cysteine through the conserved F or W. Each record gives: clone size, J gene, CDR3 length, V gene, D gene, CDR3 DNA, CDR3 protein. The D gene is left open where the match is weak. Size is stated for part of the rows, as once, few or many counts, or as a class when the clone is expanded.

NA | TRBJ1-5 | 16 | TRBV7-8 | NA | TGTGCCAGCAGCTTCGAATTATCCAGAAGCAATCAGCCCCAGCATTTT | CASSFELSRSNQPQHF
NA | TRBJ1-2 | 15 | TRBV7-2 | TRBD1 | TGTGCCAGCAGCTTGCGGACAGGGAGTGGCGATGGCTACACCTTC | CASSLRTGSGDGYTF
NA | TRBJ2-1 | 19 | TRBV7-3 | TRBD2 | TGTGCCAGCAGCTTGGGACTAGCGGGAGGACCTAGCTCCTACAATGAGCAGTTCTTC | CASSLGLAGGPSSYNEQFF
once | TRBJ2-3 | 17 | TRBV5-1 | TRBD2 | TGCGCCAGCAGCTTGTTCGGGCTAGCGGGAGCATCAGATACGCAGTATTTT | CASSLFGLAGASDTQYF
NA | TRBJ1-2 | 13 | TRBV29-1 | TRBD1 | TGCAGCGTTGAATTAGGGACAGGGGGATTAGTCACCTTC | CSVELGTGGLVTF
NA | TRBJ2-7 | 16 | TRBV5-1 | TRBD1 | TGCGCCAGCAGCCTCGGGACAGGGGTCTGGGGGTACGAGCAGTACTTC | CASSLGTGVWGYEQYF
NA | TRBJ2-3 | 13 | TRBV5-1 | TRBD2 | TGCGCCAGCGGGGAGTCCCGCGGGAGTGCGCAGTATTTT | CASGESRGSAQYF
few | TRBJ1-4 | 16 | TRBV11-2 | NA | TGTGCCAGCAGCTTAGTTTGGAGTCCGAGGGGTGAAAAACTGTTTTTT | CASSLVWSPRGEKLFF
once | TRBJ2-3 | 15 | TRBV30 | NA | TGTGCCTGGAGGCCCAAGGGGGCTGAGAGGAGGGCGCAGTATTTT | CAWRPKGAERRAQYF
NA | TRBJ1-5 | 16 | TRBV19 | TRBD1 | TGTGCCAGTAGTATTGGGACAGGGGGCATCAATCAGCCCCAGCATTTT | CASSIGTGGINQPQHF
NA | TRBJ2-1 | 16 | TRBV27 | TRBD1 | TGTGCCAGCAGTTTCGGACAGGGGGCAAGGGGCAGTGAGCAGTTCTTC | CASSFGQGARGSEQFF
NA | TRBJ2-3 | 12 | TRBV2 | NA | TGTGCCAGCCAGCGGACCACAGATACGCAGTATTTT | CASQRTTDTQYF
NA | TRBJ1-1 | 14 | TRBV6-6 | NA | TGTGCCAGCAGTCGGGACACCTTTAACACTGAAGCTTTCTTT | CASSRDTFNTEAFF
NA | TRBJ2-7 | 14 | TRBV7-9 | NA | TGTGCCAGCAGCCACACAGGGTGGGAATACGAGCAGTACTTC | CASSHTGWEYEQYF
NA | TRBJ2-1 | 17 | TRBV6-7 | TRBD2 | TGTGCCAGCAGTACCCCCCCCACAGCGGGATCTATCCATGAGCAGTTCTTC | CASSTPPTAGSIHEQFF
few | TRBJ2-7 | 14 | TRBV6-1 | NA | TGTGCCAGCAGTGAATGGCTAGAATCCTACGAGCAGTACTTC | CASSEWLESYEQYF